The 27 T cell receptor beta chains reported below all come from one sample, sequenced in a study of Tregs in tolerant kidney transplant recipients (dated by TCRdb to between 2019 and 2020). What the time point label conveys for this sample: blood sample drawn before combined kidney and bone marrow transplant. Library generation was performed with the immunoSEQ multiplex PCR assay. Sourced from immuneACCESS, this table was stored by TCRdb with only in-frame sequences that have V and J called. A share of the clones is absent; for the studies checked, an unresolved V gene accounts for under half, and the remainder has no known explanation. The table for this sample records 25,000 to 35,000 clones. Clones ranked in the top ten supply about 7.6% of the sample. The input for sequencing was CD8+ T cells from blood, taken before the transplant. These TCRs come from a human donor who received a combined kidney and bone marrow transplant.

In the case of this clone: The CDR3 goes on 3 residues after the read ends, and that part is filled in from the germline J gene. J is TRBJ2-7 and V is TRBV20-1; TRBD1 matches 9 bases. Germline V CDR1 and CDR2: DFQATT, SNEGSKA (reference sequence). The CDR3 runs 15 residues. The V gene end was trimmed by 5 bases and the J gene end by 6 bases; junction bases not matched to a gene: 14. Incomplete CDR3 DNA: TGCAGTGCTGCATCGGGACAGGGAGTGGAAAGCGAG. Amino acid sequence: CSAASGQGVESE. The whole CDR3 region reads CSAASGQGVESEQYF.

Details on this clone: The read ends 3 residues shy of where the CDR3 ends; the end is completed using the germline J gene. V and J are TRBV19 and TRBJ2-7; D may be TRBD2 (6 bases). CDR3 length: 14 residues. V lost 5 bases, J lost 4 bases, and 15 bases lay in between. In germline, CDR1 is LNHDA, CDR2 SQIVND (reference sequence). CDR3 DNA, as far as it was read: TGTGCCAGTAGTGGCGGGGTAGCGGTTTACGAG. This gives the protein CASSGGVAVYE. The entire CDR3 is CASSGGVAVYEQYF. Filled out from reference TRBV19 and TRBJ2-7, the complete variable domain reads DGGITQSPKYLFRKEGQNVTLSCEQNLNHDAMYWYRQDPGQGLRLIYYSQIVNDFQKGDIAEGYSVSREKKESFPLTVTSAQKNPTAFYLCASSGGVAVYEQYFGPGTRLTVT.

About this clone: The missing CDR3 end, 3 residues past where the read stops, is filled in from the germline J gene. The chain has TRBV6-2 or TRBV6-3 and TRBJ1-5; 7 nucleotides align to TRBD1. J gave up 4 bases and V 2 bases, and 2 bases lay outside the gene matches. The CDR3 covers 14 residues. Germline lookup yields CDR1 MNHEY and CDR2 SVGEGT. The CDR3 sequence: CASSYGTANQPQHF. The DNA read from the CDR3 is TGTGCCAGCAGTTACGGGACAGCAAATCAGCCC.

Notes on this clone: The CDR3 end is not reached by the read, which stops 3 residues before it; the germline J gene fills it in. The rearrangement joins TRBV5-1 to TRBJ2-2, with TRBD2 identical over 8 bases. Germline V gene data show CDR1 as SGHRS and CDR2 as YFSETQ. CDR3 length: 16 residues. Trimming removed 2 bases from V and 2 bases from J; junction bases left unmatched: 5. CDR3 amino acids: CASSFSGARNTGELFF. Partial CDR3 DNA: TGCGCCAGCAGCTTTAGCGGGGCGAGAAACACCGGGGAG.

In the case of this clone: The junction shows a germline mismatch at one end, possibly a read error. The read ends 3 residues early relative to the CDR3; the germline J gene fills the gap. The sample contains more than one DNA sequence encoding this CDR3. The chain joins TRBV19 to TRBJ1-5, with D possibly TRBD1 on 5 matching bases. The CDR3 is 13 residues long. The germline CDR1 and CDR2 sequences are LNHDA and SQIVND (reference sequence). The CDR3 here is CASVGQNNQPQHF. CDR3 DNA, as far as it was read: TGTGCCTCTGTGGGGCAAAACAATCAACCC. Supplemented by reference TRBV19 and TRBJ1-5, the full variable domain reads DGGITQSPKYLFRKEGQNVTLSCEQNLNHDAMYWYRQDPGQGLRLIYYSQIVNDFQKGDIAEGYSVSREKKESFPLTVTSAQKNPTAFYLCASVGQNNQPQHFGDGTRLSIL.

As concerns this clone: The read ends 3 residues before the CDR3 terminus; that terminus is restored from the germline J gene. The V gene is TRBV19, the J gene TRBJ1-3, with D possibly being TRBD1 (5 bases). Germline loops: CDR1 LNHDA, CDR2 SQIVND (reference sequence). The CDR3 is 15 amino acids. V lost 10 bases and J lost 0, with 16 bases in between. Incomplete CDR3 DNA: TGTGCCACCACCCCAGGGAGGAGCTCTGGAAACACC. Translating gives CATTPGRSSGNT. The full CDR3 protein is CATTPGRSSGNTIYF. Full variable domain (missing parts from reference TRBV19 and TRBJ1-3): DGGITQSPKYLFRKEGQNVTLSCEQNLNHDAMYWYRQDPGQGLRLIYYSQIVNDFQKGDIAEGYSVSREKKESFPLTVTSAQKNPTAFYLCATTPGRSSGNTIYFGEGSWLTVV.

With respect to this clone: The read ends 3 residues early relative to the CDR3; the germline J gene fills the gap. This rearrangement joins TRBV6-2 or TRBV6-3 to TRBJ2-1; the D gene is possibly TRBD1 (5 bases). The germline V and J ends were trimmed by 3 bases and 6 bases, with 9 bases remaining between them. Germline assignment: CDR1 MNHEY and CDR2 SVGEGT. The CDR3 is 13 amino acids. The CDR3 sequence is CASSYVRVNEQFF. The DNA read from the CDR3 is TGTGCCAGCAGTTATGTCAGGGTCAATGAG.

Regarding this clone: Read coverage stops 3 residues before the CDR3 terminus; the germline J gene supplies the remainder. The chain links TRBV7-7 to TRBJ2-5, with 8 bases lining up with TRBD1. The CDR3 is 15 residues long. In germline, CDR1 is SSHAT, CDR2 FNYEAQ (reference sequence). With 5 bases clipped from V and 5 bases from J, the junction kept 10 bases outside the gene matches. The DNA read from the CDR3 is TGTGCCAGCAGCGTACTGGAAACAGGGGGGGAGACC. Protein sequence: CASSVLETGGET. The full CDR3 is CASSVLETGGETQYF.

About this clone itself: Read sequence stops 3 residues before the CDR3 end, and the germline J gene provides the missing end. The chain carries TRBV29-1 and TRBJ1-2; the D is unclear. The CDR3 sequence is 13 residues long. V lost 2 bases, J lost 1 base, and 8 bases lay in between. Germline CDR1 is SQVTM and CDR2 is ANQGSEA. The sequenced CDR3 bases are TGCAGCGTTGAATCCGGGGATAACTATGGC. It yields the protein CSVESGDNYG. The complete CDR3 reads CSVESGDNYGYTF.

About this clone: The read terminates 3 residues ahead of where the CDR3 ends, so the germline J gene completes it. The chain couples TRBV18 to TRBJ1-4; TRBD1 is a possible D gene (6 bases). The CDR3 is 17 amino acids. The germline V gene encodes CDR1 KGHSH and CDR2 LQKENI. V was clipped by 6 bases and J by 3 bases, with 20 bases between them. CDR3 bases read: TGTGCCAGCTCTGCTACAGGGTCTCTCGGGGCTAATGAAAAA. It translates to CASSATGSLGANEK. The full CDR3 protein is CASSATGSLGANEKLFF.

In regard to this clone: The sequence runs out 3 residues before the end of the CDR3; the remainder is reconstructed from the germline J gene. The gene calls are TRBV23-1 and TRBJ1-1, with D perhaps matching TRBD1 (5 bases). TRBV23-1 is annotated as an ORF whose role is uncertain. The CDR3 covers 14 residues. Trimming pared 4 bases from V and 6 bases from J, leaving 15 bases between. The CDR3 region is CASSPGREGAEAFF. CDR3 DNA, as far as it was read: TGCGCCAGCAGTCCAGGCAGGGAAGGCGCTGAA.

On this clone: The CDR3 goes on 3 residues after the read ends, and that part is filled in from the germline J gene. The chain has TRBV19 and TRBJ2-7, with 9 positions matching TRBD1. Germline CDR1 is LNHDA and CDR2 is SQIVND (reference sequence). The CDR3 loop spans 15 amino acids. Trimming removed 5 bases from V and 2 bases from J; junction bases left unmatched: 7. Incomplete CDR3 DNA: TGTGCCAGTAGTGCGGGACAGGGCGAAACCTACGAG. Its protein product is CASSAGQGETYE. In full, the CDR3 reads CASSAGQGETYEQYF.

About this clone itself: The read gets to within 3 residues of the CDR3 end, and the germline J gene fills in the rest. The chain couples TRBV13 to TRBJ2-1, with 8 bases aligning to TRBD2. Germline CDR1 and CDR2: PRHDT and FYEKMQ (reference sequence). The V segment lost 4 bases and the J segment 7 bases; nucleotides outside the gene matches: 18. This CDR3 region has 18 residues. The DNA read from the CDR3 is TGTGCCAGCAGCTCCGCGGAGGGTAGCGGGGAAGTTTTTAATGAG. Residues: CASSSAEGSGEVFNE. The complete CDR3 sequence is CASSSAEGSGEVFNEQFF.

About this clone: The read is 3 residues too short to cover the CDR3 end, so that end is filled in from the germline J gene. The chain links TRBV7-6 to TRBJ2-1; D not resolved. This CDR3 contains 13 residues. The V end was cut by 5 bases, the J end by 6 bases, with 11 bases between. In germline, CDR1 is SGHVS, CDR2 FNYEAQ. CDR3 residues: CASSPAAVNEQFF. CDR3 bases read: TGTGCCAGCAGCCCGGCGGCGGTCAATGAG.

Points on this clone: Sequence at one end of the junction differs from germline and may be a read error. The CDR3 extends 3 residues past the end of the read, so its final part is completed from the germline J gene. This chain links TRBV7-9 with TRBJ2-7, with a tentative D call TRBD2 (5 bases). The germline V gene has CDR1 SEHNR and CDR2 FQNEAQ (reference sequence). This CDR3 region has 13 residues. The CDR3 bases that were read are TGTTCCAGCAGCTTAGAAGCGGACTACGAG. Its translation: CSSSLEADYE. The CDR3 in full is CSSSLEADYEQYF.

Note on this clone: With the read ending 3 residues before the CDR3 end, the germline J gene is used to fill in that end. This chain links TRBV7-6 with TRBJ2-1, with 9 bases lining up with TRBD2. V lost 0 bases to trimming and J lost 7 bases; unmatched junction nucleotides: 4. Germline V gives CDR1 SGHVS, CDR2 FNYEAQ. There are 15 residues in the CDR3. The covered CDR3 bases are TGTGCCAGCAGCTTAGCGGGTAGCGGGGGTAATGAG. As protein: CASSLAGSGGNE. The CDR3 as a whole reads CASSLAGSGGNEQFF.

On this clone itself: Sequencing ends 3 residues short of the CDR3 end; the germline J gene provides the rest. This chain uses TRBV7-9 with TRBJ2-7; D may be TRBD1 (6 bases). The CDR3 runs to 13 residues. The germline CDR1 and CDR2 sequences are SEHNR and FQNEAQ (reference sequence). Trimming shortened V by 4 bases and J by 1 base, and 8 bases separated the two germline ends. The CDR3 region is CASSSGVSYEQYF. The covered CDR3 bases are TGTGCCAGCAGCTCAGGGGTATCCTACGAG.

Note on this clone: The CDR3 end lies 3 residues beyond the end of the read and is filled in from the germline J gene. This rearrangement joins TRBV19 to TRBJ2-1, with 13 bases matching TRBD2. The CDR3 spans 18 residues. Trimming at V came to 5 bases and at J to 2 bases, leaving 9 bases not matched to a gene. Germline loops: CDR1 LNHDA, CDR2 SQIVND (reference sequence). CDR3 region: CASSYPTSGGPPYNEQFF. The part of the CDR3 DNA that was read is TGTGCCAGTAGTTACCCGACTAGCGGGGGGCCACCCTACAATGAG.

On this clone itself: The read terminates 3 residues ahead of where the CDR3 ends, so the germline J gene completes it. V and J are TRBV20-1 and TRBJ1-4; D is possibly TRBD1 (5 bases). Germline CDR1 is DFQATT and CDR2 is SNEGSKA (reference sequence). CDR3 size: 15 residues. Deletions cut 0 bases from V and 0 bases from J, with 8 bases between. The covered CDR3 bases are TGCAGTGCTAGAGATCCGACAGCAACTAATGAAAAA. Its protein product is CSARDPTATNEK. The entire CDR3 protein is CSARDPTATNEKLFF.

As to this clone: With the read ending 3 residues before the CDR3 end, the germline J gene is used to fill in that end. This chain connects TRBV19 to TRBJ1-2, with 9 nucleotides matching TRBD1. CDR1 is LNHDA and CDR2 is SQIVND in the germline V gene (reference sequence). This CDR3 contains 18 residues. The J segment lost 6 bases and the V segment lost 2 bases, leaving 16 bases of the junction unmatched. CDR3 bases read: TGTGCCAGTAGTATACTAGGGGTAGGGGACAGGGTTTCCGATGGC. Its protein is CASSILGVGDRVSDG. The whole CDR3 sequence reads CASSILGVGDRVSDGYTF.

With regard to this clone: The read falls 3 residues short of the CDR3 end, and the missing part is taken from the germline J gene. The chain has TRBV19 and TRBJ1-5; 7 bases are a match to TRBD1. Trimming cost V 3 bases and J 6 bases; bases outside gene matches: 8. CDR1 is LNHDA, CDR2 SQIVND, per germline (reference sequence). The CDR3 contains 15 residues. CDR3 DNA (partial): TGTGCCAGTAGTATCCGAGACAGGGCCCCTCAGCCC. It is translated as CASSIRDRAPQP. The whole CDR3 sequence is CASSIRDRAPQPQHF.

On this clone: Other DNA sequences within the sample encode an identical CDR3. This CDR3 is CASSPQGHEQYF. The sequenced part of the CDR3 DNA is TGTGCCAGCTCACCACAGGGTCACGAG. V gene TRBV18 combines with J gene TRBJ2-7, with no clear D. The observed sequence ends 3 residues before the CDR3 terminus, with the missing tail filled in from the germline J gene. CDR1 KGHSH and CDR2 LQKENI come from the germline V gene. This CDR3 is 12 amino acids long. V dropped 1 base and J dropped 5 bases, with 6 bases sitting between them. The full variable domain, with the rest looked up from reference TRBV18 and TRBJ2-7, is NAGVMQNPRHLVRRRGQEARLRCSPMKGHSHVYWYRQLPEEGLKFMVYLQKENIIDESGMPKERFSAEFPKEGPSILRIQQVVRGDSAAYFCASSPQGHEQYFGPGTRLTVT.

About this clone itself: Read sequence stops 3 residues before the CDR3 end, and the germline J gene provides the missing end. V is TRBV10-3 and J is TRBJ2-3, with a tentative D call TRBD1 (5 bases). Trimming took off 3 bases at V and 2 bases at J, with 12 bases between the two ends. The CDR3 covers 15 residues. CDR1 and CDR2 from the germline V gene are ENHRY and SYGVKD. CDR3 sequence: CAISEMDTATDTQYF. The covered CDR3 bases are TGTGCCATCAGTGAAATGGACACAGCCACAGATACG.

Note on this clone: The read ends 3 residues early relative to the CDR3; the germline J gene fills the gap. The V and J genes are TRBV19 and TRBJ2-1; 7 bases are a match to TRBD2. The length of the CDR3 is 14 residues. Germline CDR1 LNHDA, CDR2 SQIVND (reference sequence). V was pared by 3 bases and J by 7 bases, with 6 bases of the junction left unmatched. The CDR3 DNA, read in part, is TGTGCCAGTAGTATGGTTTCGGGGGGAAATGAG. Its protein is CASSMVSGGNE. The whole CDR3 sequence reads CASSMVSGGNEQFF.

CDR3 residues: CASSSTGTVFYGYTF. The CDR3 DNA, read in part, is TGTGCCAGTAGTAGCACCGGGACAGTATTCTATGGC. V gene TRBV19 combines with J gene TRBJ1-2, with 7 bases lining up with TRBD1. The CDR3 extends 3 residues past the end of the read, so its final part is completed from the germline J gene. The length of the CDR3 is 15 residues. V shed 4 bases, J shed 4 bases, and the junction held 9 bases outside the gene matches. From germline, CDR1 is LNHDA and CDR2 SQIVND (reference sequence).

Worth noting for this clone: From the germline J gene comes the end of the CDR3, since the read stops 3 residues before it. The chain couples TRBV6-1 to TRBJ1-3; 7 nucleotides line up with TRBD1. The CDR3 length is 16 residues. V shed 2 bases, J shed 4 bases, and the junction held 8 bases outside the gene matches. The germline V gene has CDR1 MNHNS and CDR2 SASEGT. The sequenced CDR3 bases are TGTGCCAGCAGTGAACGGCCCCGGGACAGAGGAAACACC. Translating it yields CASSERPRDRGNT. Given in full, the CDR3 is CASSERPRDRGNTIYF.

For this clone: The observed sequence ends 3 residues before the CDR3 terminus, with the missing tail filled in from the germline J gene. The chain employs TRBV7-9 and TRBJ1-2, with D hard to call. CDR1 SEHNR and CDR2 FQNEAQ come from the germline V gene (reference sequence). The germline V and J ends were trimmed by 10 bases and 4 bases, with 19 bases remaining between them. The CDR3 has 14 amino acids. The CDR3 spells CATSPPVLTYGYTF. The sequenced part of the CDR3 DNA is TGTGCCACCTCTCCCCCGGTCCTAACCTATGGC.